These 27 T cell receptor beta chains originate from one sample sequenced in a study of CD8+CD57+ T cells in acquired aplastic anemia. CDR3 and TCR beta VDJ profiling relied on genomic DNA as the template. TCRdb re-called the reads through MiXCR, storing one row per CDR3 protein. The table shows about 210,000 distinct CDR3 sequences, with around 32% occurring only once. Sequenced input: sorted CD4+, CD8+, or CD8+CD57+ T cells (not recorded which) from PBMCs. These receptors were obtained from a human donor in good health, serving as a control.

On this clonotype itself: A clone one base away is much larger, so this may be a read error. The chain is built from TRBV2 and TRBJ2-7; no definite D call. CDR3 length equals 14 residues. CDR1 and CDR2 (germline): SNHLY, FYNNEI. The CDR3 sequence: CASSPLQSVHEQCF. DNA for the CDR3: TGTGCCAGCAGTCCCCTGCAGTCTGTGCACGAGCAGTGCTTC. The full variable domain, completed using reference TRBV2 and TRBJ2-7, is EPEVTQTPSHQVTQMGQEVILRCVPISNHLYFYWYRQILGQKVEFLVSFYNNEISEKSEIFDDQFSVERPDGSNFTLKIRSTKLEDSAMYFCASSPLQSVHEQCFGPGTRLTVT.

This clonotype was detected ten times or more. Here the CDR3 DNA reads TGTGCCGCCAATGACAGGGTCGATCAGCCCCAGCATTTT. Protein product: CAANDRVDQPQHF. The J gene is TRBJ1-5, the V gene TRBV10-3; 7 bases line up with TRBD1. Germline values: CDR1 ENHRY, CDR2 SYGVKD. The CDR3 totals 13 residues. After removal of 11 bases from V and 5 bases from J, the junction contained 9 bases not matched to a gene.

This clonotype was picked up many times. The CDR3 sequence: CASSLGTSRKNSYEQYF. Written as DNA, the CDR3 is TGTGCCAGCAGCCTAGGGACGTCCCGAAAGAACTCCTACGAGCAGTACTTC. The J gene is TRBJ2-7, the V gene TRBV11-1; D assignment may be TRBD1 or TRBD2 (5 bases each). Germline values: CDR1 SGHAT, CDR2 FQDESV (reference sequence). This CDR3 spans 17 amino acids. V lost 5 bases, J lost 0 bases, and 20 bases lay in between.

This CDR3 reads CAIIRTSGGAGETQYF. The CDR3 DNA reads as TGTGCCATCATTAGGACTAGCGGGGGGGCCGGAGAGACCCAGTACTTC. This rearrangement joins TRBV10-3 to TRBJ2-5, with 15 bases that match TRBD2. CDR1 is ENHRY and CDR2 is SYGVKD in the germline V gene. J gave up 4 bases and V 7 bases, and 7 bases lay outside the gene matches. This CDR3 region has 16 residues.

This clonotype was seen at least ten times. V and J are TRBV6-1 and TRBJ1-1; D uncertain. Germline CDR1 MNHNS, CDR2 SASEGT. The V and J ends lost 6 bases and 4 bases respectively, with 18 bases between them. The CDR3 is 15 residues long. CDR3 coding DNA: TGTGCCAGCAGCCCGTCTCTCGCCCTCGGCACTGAAGCTTTCTTT. The encoded protein is CASSPSLALGTEAFF.

In its sample, this clonotype was seen many times. The V call is TRBV5-1, the J call TRBJ2-5; no reliable D call. The germline gives CDR1 SGHRS, CDR2 YFSETQ. The V end lost 1 base, the J end lost 2 bases, and 9 bases lay between the germline ends. This CDR3 region has 14 residues. The CDR3 DNA sequence: TGCGCCAGCAGCTTGTGGAGCAGACAAGAGACCCAGTACTTC. Its protein product is CASSLWSRQETQYF.

In its sample, this clonotype was seen many times. The J gene is TRBJ2-1, the V gene TRBV20-1, with D unresolved. V was shortened by 3 bases and J by 14 bases, with 14 bases between the two germline ends. The CDR3 is 11 residues long. Per germline, CDR1 DFQATT and CDR2 SNEGSKA (reference sequence). CDR3: CSASPLTEEFF. The CDR3 nucleotides are TGCAGTGCTAGTCCACTGACTGAAGAGTTCTTC.

On this clonotype: One junction end does not reproduce the germline sequence, and a read error may be involved. The chain links TRBV30 to TRBJ1-1, with D maybe TRBD1 (6 bases). The CDR3 is made up of 15 amino acids. Germline V gives CDR1 GTSNPN, CDR2 SVGIG (reference sequence). The CDR3 reads CAWSVRPGVWSEAFF. CDR3 DNA sequence: TGTGCCTGGAGTGTTCGTCCAGGGGTTTGGTCTGAGGCTTTCTTT.

This clonotype was recorded once. The DNA is omitted, as the CDR3 cannot be located on it reliably, and the CDR3 follows TCRdb's listing. This chain uses TRBV6-5 with TRBJ2-7; the table's D call of TRBD1 was not tested on the DNA. Termini included, the CDR3 measures 15 amino acids. In germline, CDR1 is MNHEY, CDR2 SVGAGI. CDR3: CASSFGKGTPYEQHF.

This clonotype was counted between two and nine times. This chain joins TRBV11-3 and TRBJ2-2; a weak D match, TRBD2 (6 bases). CDR3 size: 14 residues. Germline values: CDR1 SGHNT, CDR2 YENEEA. The germline V and J ends were trimmed by 4 bases and 5 bases, with 11 bases remaining between them. The CDR3 sequence is CASSSSAGTGELFF. CDR3 bases: TGTGCCAGCAGCTCCTCGGCGGGGACCGGGGAGCTGTTTTTT.

The table lists this clonotype with a few counts. The chain combines TRBV12-3 or TRBV12-4 with TRBJ1-2; TRBD1 might be the D (6 bases). The CDR3 sequence is 15 residues long. The V end lost 5 bases, the J end lost 7 bases, and 20 bases lay between the germline ends. DNA of the CDR3: TGTGCCAGCAGTGACAGCCCGACAGGCCGGGGTGGCTACACCTTC. It yields the protein CASSDSPTGRGGYTF.

The genes are TRBV19 and TRBJ2-7; 9 nucleotides line up with TRBD2. The CDR3 extends over 15 amino acids. V gave up 4 bases and J gave up 1 base; unmatched junction bases: 5. Per the germline V gene, CDR1 is LNHDA and CDR2 is SQIVND (reference sequence). The CDR3 region is CASSNGLAQSYEQYF. CDR3 nucleotides: TGTGCCAGTAGTAACGGACTAGCGCAATCCTACGAGCAGTACTTC.

This chain uses TRBV5-1 with TRBJ2-7; 10 nucleotides agree with TRBD2. With V trimmed by 3 bases and J by 5 bases, 5 bases remained unmatched. The CDR3 covers 14 residues. The V gene's germline CDR1 is SGHRS and CDR2 YFSETQ. CDR3 loop: CASSSLAGADEQYF. The CDR3 region has the DNA TGCGCCAGCAGCTCTCTAGCGGGAGCAGACGAGCAGTACTTC.

This clonotype was detected ten times or more. The V gene is TRBV7-2, the J gene TRBJ2-3, with 7 nucleotides matching TRBD2. The length of the CDR3 is 14 residues. With 7 bases clipped from V and 2 bases from J, the junction kept 6 bases outside the gene matches. The germline V gene has CDR1 SGHTA and CDR2 FQGNSA. The CDR3 protein is CASKSGTYTDTQYF. CDR3 in DNA: TGTGCCAGCAAAAGCGGGACTTACACAGATACGCAGTATTTT.

The rearrangement links TRBV20-1 to TRBJ2-5; a possible D gene is TRBD2 (6 bases). The CDR3 extends over 13 amino acids. Per germline, CDR1 DFQATT and CDR2 SNEGSKA (reference sequence). The germline V and J ends were trimmed by 3 bases and 0 bases, with 8 bases remaining between them. This CDR3 is CSARRDYQETQYF. CDR3 coding DNA: TGCAGTGCTAGGAGGGACTACCAAGAGACCCAGTACTTC.

This clonotype has a count of ten or more. The chain is built from TRBV7-9 and TRBJ1-2; 7 bases agree with TRBD1. The CDR3 has 13 residues. Germline CDR1 and CDR2: SEHNR and FQNEAQ (reference sequence). V lost 6 bases, J lost 4 bases, and 5 bases stayed unmatched. This CDR3 reads CASRDRVGYGYTF. The CDR3 DNA reads as TGTGCCAGCAGAGACAGGGTGGGCTATGGCTACACCTTC. Supplemented by reference TRBV7-9 and TRBJ1-2, the full variable domain reads DTGVSQNPRHKITKRGQNVTFRCDPISEHNRLYWYRQTLGQGPEFLTYFQNEAQLEKSRLLSDRFSAERPKGSFSTLEIQRTEQGDSAMYLCASRDRVGYGYTFGSGTRLTVV.

Notes on this clonotype: A read error is possible here, since a much larger clone lies one base away. This chain connects TRBV2 to TRBJ1-6, with a weak D call TRBD1 (6 bases). CDR1 and CDR2 from the germline V gene are SNHLY and FYNNEI. V shed 6 bases and J shed 10 bases, with 13 bases lying between them. The CDR3 contains 13 residues. The DNA of the CDR3 is TGTGCCAGCAGACGGGACATCCAATCACCCCTCCACTTT. It codes for CASRRDIQSPLHF.

This clonotype was picked up many times. This chain joins TRBV29-1 and TRBJ2-5, with 9 nucleotides matching TRBD2. CDR3 size: 13 residues. The V gene end was trimmed by 5 bases and the J gene end by 5 bases; junction bases not matched to a gene: 6. Germline loops: CDR1 SQVTM, CDR2 ANQGSEA. CDR3 DNA sequence: TGCAGCGTTCAAGGGACTAGCAGGGAGACCCAGTACTTC. This encodes CSVQGTSRETQYF.

The chain couples TRBV7-3 to TRBJ2-4; 7 bases match TRBD1. This CDR3 has 13 residues. Germline V gene sequence: CDR1 SGHTA, CDR2 FQGTGA. With 3 bases clipped from V and 7 bases from J, the junction kept 3 bases outside the gene matches. The CDR3 loop reads CASSFEQGNIQYF. The DNA of the CDR3 is TGTGCCAGCAGCTTTGAACAGGGGAACATTCAGTACTTC.

This chain joins TRBV20-1 and TRBJ2-1; TRBD1 matches 9 bases. This CDR3 has 16 amino acids. The ends lost 5 bases at V and 8 bases at J; junction bases unmatched: 16. Germline CDR1 is DFQATT and CDR2 is SNEGSKA (reference sequence). CDR3 DNA: TGCAGTGCTGCCCGTACAGGGGGCGGAACGTACGATGAGCAGTTCTTC. This encodes CSAARTGGGTYDEQFF.

This clonotype was observed at least ten times. The rearrangement uses TRBV6-1 and TRBJ2-7; 8 bases map to TRBD2. With 7 bases clipped from V and 2 bases from J, the junction kept 10 bases outside the gene matches. From germline, CDR1 is MNHNS and CDR2 SASEGT. The CDR3 has 15 residues. The CDR3: CASTDPGRDPYEQYF. The CDR3, as DNA: TGTGCCAGCACCGATCCCGGGAGGGATCCCTACGAGCAGTACTTC.

The gene calls are TRBV9 and TRBJ2-5; 9 bases are a match to TRBD2. Germline V lookup: CDR1 SGDLS, CDR2 YYNGEE. The CDR3 consists of 16 residues. V was clipped by 0 bases and J by 1 base; unmatched bases: 4. The DNA of the CDR3 is TGTGCCAGCAGCGTAGGTCTAGCGGGGTTCCAAGAGACCCAGTACTTC. This codes for CASSVGLAGFQETQYF.

To note about this clonotype: This may arise from a read error, as a much more abundant clone is one base away. This CDR3 is CSARQATHEQYF. The CDR3 nucleotides are TGCAGTGCTAGGCAGGCGACCCACGAGCAGTACTTC. The rearrangement links TRBV20-1 to TRBJ2-7; D not certain. CDR3 size: 12 residues. CDR1 and CDR2 from the germline V gene are DFQATT and SNEGSKA (reference sequence). V lost 3 bases to trimming and J lost 5 bases, with 11 bases between them.

This clonotype was detected only a few times. A much larger clone differs from this one at a single base, so this may be a read error. The DNA of the CDR3 is TGTGCCAGCAGCTTAGGTTCTAGCGCAGATACGCAGTATTTT. Its translation is CASSLGSSADTQYF. This rearrangement joins TRBV7-2 to TRBJ2-3, with a possible D match to TRBD2 (6 bases). Trimming removed 1 base from V and 4 bases from J, with 9 bases in between. This CDR3 comprises 14 residues. Germline values: CDR1 SGHTA, CDR2 FQGNSA. Combining the CDR3 with reference TRBV7-2 and TRBJ2-3 gives the whole variable domain GAGVSQSPSNKVTEKGKDVELRCDPISGHTALYWYRQSLGQGLEFLIYFQGNSAPDKSGLPSDRFSAERTGGSVSTLTIQRTQQEDSAVYLCASSLGSSADTQYFGPGTRLTVL.

This clonotype was recorded at least ten times. The gene calls are TRBV20-1 and TRBJ2-5; 12 bases agree with TRBD2. The germline CDR1 and CDR2 sequences are DFQATT and SNEGSKA (reference sequence). The CDR3 loop spans 14 amino acids. After removal of 5 bases from V and 3 bases from J, the junction contained 4 bases not matched to a gene. The CDR3 DNA reads TGCAGTGCTGACGGACTAGCGGGGAAAGAGACCCAGTACTTC. It yields the protein CSADGLAGKETQYF.

This clonotype was found a few times. The chain links TRBV12-3 or TRBV12-4 to TRBJ2-3; no reliable D call. The ends were cut back, 7 bases at V and 3 bases at J, with 20 bases in the middle. This CDR3 is 16 amino acids long. Written as DNA, the CDR3 is TGTGCCAGCACCTTTGTGGGGTTCGGCGTAACAGATACGCAGTATTTT. It is translated as CASTFVGFGVTDTQYF.

Many counts were recorded for this clonotype. This sequence joins TRBV7-3 and TRBJ2-5, with 15 bases matching TRBD2. Germline V gene data show CDR1 as SGHTA and CDR2 as FQGTGA. CDR3 size: 17 residues. V shed 3 bases, J shed 5 bases, and the junction held 7 bases outside the gene matches. The CDR3 loop is CASSLGTSGGSLETQYF. In nucleotides, the CDR3 is TGTGCCAGCAGCTTGGGGACTAGCGGGGGGTCCCTCGAGACCCAGTACTTC.